The source of this T cell receptor (beta chain) is a study of CD8+ T cells in alopecia areata. Extracted RNA was reverse transcribed into cDNA, the sequencing template. Clones were sequenced by immunoSEQ multiplex PCR, and TCRdb holds only the in-frame ones, with some missing. The profile shows over 110,000 clones, about 51% of them singletons. Alopecia areata patients provided lesional scalp punch biopsies and peripheral blood. CD4+ and CD8+ T cells were sorted from PBMCs stained for CD3, CD4 and CD8. From germline, CDR1 is MGHRA and CDR2 YSYEKL. The CDR3 sequence is 14 residues long. The V segment lost 0 bases and the J segment 15 bases; nucleotides outside the gene matches: 10.

The chain links TRBV4-1 to TRBJ2-1, with TRBD2 identical over 8 bases. The material sequenced was CD4+ T cells sorted from blood, taken at week 0. The TCR originated in a human donor with alopecia areata. The DNA of the CDR3 is TGCGCCAGCAGCCAAGATACTAGCGGTAGAACCCCGTTCTTC. It yields the protein CASSQDTSGRTPFF.